The source of this T cell receptor (beta chain) is a study of tumor and adjacent non-tumor tissue in lung cancer. At the level of the study: Patients comprised eleven to twelve adenocarcinoma, a couple of squamous cell carcinoma and 1 small cell lung cancer.

A modified ARM-PCR protocol with three rounds of nested PCR amplified TCRbeta. TCRdb analysed the multiplex PCR reads with MiXCR anew, one entry per CDR3 protein. The sample carries 130,000 or so distinct CDR3 sequences, approximately 71% recorded once. This sample's RNA came from whole unsorted tissue. Chemotherapy-naive patients with new lung cancer underwent thoracic surgery in China, August–late 2014. This CDR3 region has 14 residues. As to this clonotype: Its antigen is not known. Germline is not matched at one junction end, which may reflect a read error.

The study's findings and limits: Significantly higher TCR diversity was found in tumor than normal lung.

This sequence was found in a young man with non-small cell lung cancer. The chain is built from TRBV12-3 or TRBV12-4 and TRBJ2-2, with a tentative D call TRBD1 (7 bases). The sample was lung tumor tissue. CDR3 bases: TGTGCCGGCAGGGGGGAAGGTGTCACCGGGGAGCTGTTTTTT. Residues: CAGRGEGVTGELFF.